This T cell receptor (beta chain) was documented in a study of blood T cell repertoires in COVID-19. Trimming cost V 4 bases and J 6 bases; bases outside gene matches: 4. Germline CDR1 and CDR2: KGHSH and LQKENI. The CDR3 has 13 amino acids. Those enrolled, adults aged roughly 18 to 89 years, came from about two dozen US areas. Recovery among Cohort 3 donors was established by two negative PCRs, clearance, or symptom resolution. Clones were read by immunoSEQ multiplex PCR, and TCRdb kept only the in-frame ones, dropping some. The repertoire holds a few hundred thousand clones, with around 89% as singletons.

The rearrangement uses TRBV18 and TRBJ2-3; 7 positions match TRBD2. The TCR comes from a woman aged 40 to 49 who had recovered from COVID-19. Sequenced: PBMCs or T cells enriched from blood (not recorded which). The DNA for the CDR3 is TGTGCCAGCTCACGACTAGCCTGGGATACGCAGTATTTT. This sequence encodes CASSRLAWDTQYF.